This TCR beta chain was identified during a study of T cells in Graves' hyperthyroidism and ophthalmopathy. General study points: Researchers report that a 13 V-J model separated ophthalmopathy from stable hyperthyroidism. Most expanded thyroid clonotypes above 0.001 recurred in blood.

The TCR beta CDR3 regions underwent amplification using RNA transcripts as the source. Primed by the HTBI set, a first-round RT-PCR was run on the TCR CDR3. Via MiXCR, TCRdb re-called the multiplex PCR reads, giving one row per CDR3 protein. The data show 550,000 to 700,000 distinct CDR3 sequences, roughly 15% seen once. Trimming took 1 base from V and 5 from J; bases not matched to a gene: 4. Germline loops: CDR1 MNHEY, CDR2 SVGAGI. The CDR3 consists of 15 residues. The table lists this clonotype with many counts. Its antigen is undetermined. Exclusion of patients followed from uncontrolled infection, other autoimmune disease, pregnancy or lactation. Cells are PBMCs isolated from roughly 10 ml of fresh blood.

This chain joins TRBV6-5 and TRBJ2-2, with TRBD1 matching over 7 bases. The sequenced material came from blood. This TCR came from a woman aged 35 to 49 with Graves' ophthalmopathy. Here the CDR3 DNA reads TGTGCCAGCAGTTACTACAGGGGCGGGACCGGGGAGCTGTTTTTT. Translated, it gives CASSYYRGGTGELFF.